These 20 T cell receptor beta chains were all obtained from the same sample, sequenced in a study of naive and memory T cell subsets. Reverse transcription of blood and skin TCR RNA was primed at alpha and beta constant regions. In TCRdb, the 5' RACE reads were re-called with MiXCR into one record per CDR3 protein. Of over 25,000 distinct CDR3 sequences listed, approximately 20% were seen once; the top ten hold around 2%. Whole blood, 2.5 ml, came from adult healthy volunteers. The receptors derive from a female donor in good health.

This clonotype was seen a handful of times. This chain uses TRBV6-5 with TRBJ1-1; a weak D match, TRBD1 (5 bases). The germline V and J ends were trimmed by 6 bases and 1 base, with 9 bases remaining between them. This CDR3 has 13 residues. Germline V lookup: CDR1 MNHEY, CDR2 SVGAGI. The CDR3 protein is CASSRVRNTEAFF. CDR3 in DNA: TGTGCCAGCAGCAGGGTGCGGAACACTGAAGCTTTCTTT.

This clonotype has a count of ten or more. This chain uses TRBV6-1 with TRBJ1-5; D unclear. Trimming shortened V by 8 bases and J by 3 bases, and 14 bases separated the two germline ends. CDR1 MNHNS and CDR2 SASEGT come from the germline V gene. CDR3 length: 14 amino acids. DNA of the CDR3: TGTGCCAGCGGGTTAGTGGCCTTCAATCAGCCCCAGCATTTT. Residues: CASGLVAFNQPQHF.

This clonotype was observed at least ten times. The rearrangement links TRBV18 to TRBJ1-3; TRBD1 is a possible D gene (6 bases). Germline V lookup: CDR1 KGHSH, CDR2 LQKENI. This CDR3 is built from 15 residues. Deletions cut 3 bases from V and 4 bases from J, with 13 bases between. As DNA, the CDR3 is TGTGCCAGCTCACCCCTCTCCGGGGGCGGAAACACCATATATTTT. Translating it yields CASSPLSGGGNTIYF.

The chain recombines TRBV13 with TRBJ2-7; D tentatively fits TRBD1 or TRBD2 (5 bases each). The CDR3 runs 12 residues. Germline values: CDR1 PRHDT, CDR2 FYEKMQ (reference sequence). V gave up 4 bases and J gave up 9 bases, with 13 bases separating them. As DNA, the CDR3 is TGTGCCAGCAGCTCGTATGGGACCGGGCAGTACTTC. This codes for CASSSYGTGQYF.

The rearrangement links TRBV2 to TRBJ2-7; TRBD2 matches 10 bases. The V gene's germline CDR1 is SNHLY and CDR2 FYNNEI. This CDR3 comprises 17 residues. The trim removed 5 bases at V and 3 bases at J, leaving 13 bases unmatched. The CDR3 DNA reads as TGTGCCAGCAGTTACCTTCTAGCGGGAGAGGGGGACTACGAGCAGTACTTC. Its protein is CASSYLLAGEGDYEQYF.

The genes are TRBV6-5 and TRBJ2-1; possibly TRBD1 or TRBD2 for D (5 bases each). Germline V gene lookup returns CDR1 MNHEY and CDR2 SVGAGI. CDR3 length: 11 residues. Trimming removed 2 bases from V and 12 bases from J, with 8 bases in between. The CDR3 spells CASSYPGRQFF. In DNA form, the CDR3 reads TGTGCCAGCAGTTACCCGGGACGGCAGTTCTTC.

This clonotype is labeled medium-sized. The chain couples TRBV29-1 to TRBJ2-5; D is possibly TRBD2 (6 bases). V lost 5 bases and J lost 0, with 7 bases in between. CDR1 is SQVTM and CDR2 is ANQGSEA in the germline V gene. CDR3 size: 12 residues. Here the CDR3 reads CSVRGNQETQYF. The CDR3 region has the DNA TGCAGCGTTCGCGGGAACCAAGAGACCCAGTACTTC.

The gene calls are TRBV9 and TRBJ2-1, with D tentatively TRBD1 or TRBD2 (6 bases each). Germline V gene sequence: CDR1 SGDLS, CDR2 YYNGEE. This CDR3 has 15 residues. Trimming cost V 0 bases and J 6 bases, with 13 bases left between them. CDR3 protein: CASSVGAGQGNEQFF. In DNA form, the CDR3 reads TGTGCCAGCAGCGTAGGGGCGGGACAAGGCAATGAGCAGTTCTTC.

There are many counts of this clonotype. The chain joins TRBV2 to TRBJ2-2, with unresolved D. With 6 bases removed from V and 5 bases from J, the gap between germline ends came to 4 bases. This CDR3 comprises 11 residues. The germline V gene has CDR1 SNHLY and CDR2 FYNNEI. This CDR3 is CASRGTGELFF. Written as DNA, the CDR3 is TGTGCCAGCAGGGGAACCGGGGAGCTGTTTTTT.

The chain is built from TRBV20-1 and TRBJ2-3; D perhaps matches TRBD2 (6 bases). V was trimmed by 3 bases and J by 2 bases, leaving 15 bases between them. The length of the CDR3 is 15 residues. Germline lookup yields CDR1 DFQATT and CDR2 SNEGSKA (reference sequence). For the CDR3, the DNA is TGCAGTGCTAGTAGGAGTGGGGGGTACACAGATACGCAGTATTTT. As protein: CSASRSGGYTDTQYF.

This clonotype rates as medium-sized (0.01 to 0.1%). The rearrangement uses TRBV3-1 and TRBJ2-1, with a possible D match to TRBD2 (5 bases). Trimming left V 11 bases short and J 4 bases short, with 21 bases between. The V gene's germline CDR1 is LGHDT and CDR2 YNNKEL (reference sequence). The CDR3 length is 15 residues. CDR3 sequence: CAVAEGGRRYNEQFF. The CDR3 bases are TGTGCCGTCGCTGAGGGCGGGCGGAGATACAATGAGCAGTTCTTC.

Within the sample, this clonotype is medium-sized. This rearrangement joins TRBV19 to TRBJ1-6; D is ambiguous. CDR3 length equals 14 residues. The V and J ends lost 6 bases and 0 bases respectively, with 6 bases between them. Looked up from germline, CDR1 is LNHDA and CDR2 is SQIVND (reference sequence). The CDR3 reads CASRAGSYNSPLHF. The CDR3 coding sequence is TGTGCCAGTAGGGCCGGCTCCTATAATTCACCCCTCCACTTT.

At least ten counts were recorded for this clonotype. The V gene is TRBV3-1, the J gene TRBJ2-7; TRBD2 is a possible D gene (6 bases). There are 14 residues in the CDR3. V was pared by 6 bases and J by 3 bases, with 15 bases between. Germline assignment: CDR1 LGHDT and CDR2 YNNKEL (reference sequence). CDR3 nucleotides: TGTGCCAGCAGGAGGAGGGCCGGGAGCTACGAGCAGTACTTC. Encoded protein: CASRRRAGSYEQYF.

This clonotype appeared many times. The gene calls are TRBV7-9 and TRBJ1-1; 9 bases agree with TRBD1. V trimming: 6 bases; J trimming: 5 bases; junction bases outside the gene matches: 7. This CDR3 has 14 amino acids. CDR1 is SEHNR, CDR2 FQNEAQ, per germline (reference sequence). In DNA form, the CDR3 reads TGTGCCAGCAGTCACGGGACAGGGTTTACTGAAGCTTTCTTT. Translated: CASSHGTGFTEAFF.

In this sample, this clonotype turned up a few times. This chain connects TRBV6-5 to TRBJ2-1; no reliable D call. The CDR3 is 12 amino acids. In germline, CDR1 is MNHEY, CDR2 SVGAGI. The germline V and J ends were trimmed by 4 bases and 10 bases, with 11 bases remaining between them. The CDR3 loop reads CASSLTGVEQFF. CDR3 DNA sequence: TGTGCCAGCAGTTTAACTGGGGTCGAGCAGTTCTTC.

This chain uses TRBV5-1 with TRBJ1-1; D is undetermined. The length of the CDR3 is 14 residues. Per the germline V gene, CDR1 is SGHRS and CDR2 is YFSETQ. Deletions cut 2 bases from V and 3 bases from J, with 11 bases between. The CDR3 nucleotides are TGCGCCAGCAGCTTCACCTCCGGGGACACTGAAGCTTTCTTT. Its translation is CASSFTSGDTEAFF.

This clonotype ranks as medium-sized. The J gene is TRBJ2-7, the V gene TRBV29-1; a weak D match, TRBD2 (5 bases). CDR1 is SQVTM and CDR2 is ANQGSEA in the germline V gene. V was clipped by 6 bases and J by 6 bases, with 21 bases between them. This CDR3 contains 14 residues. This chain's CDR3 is CSVRAGVGWSEQYF. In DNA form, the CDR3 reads TGCAGCGTGAGGGCCGGGGTGGGCTGGAGCGAGCAGTACTTC.

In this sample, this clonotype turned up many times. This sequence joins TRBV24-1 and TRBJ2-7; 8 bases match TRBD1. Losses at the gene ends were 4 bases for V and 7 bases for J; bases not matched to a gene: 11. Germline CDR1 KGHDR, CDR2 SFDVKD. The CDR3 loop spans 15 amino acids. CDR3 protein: CATSDPRDRSQEQYF. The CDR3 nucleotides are TGTGCCACCAGTGACCCTCGGGACAGGTCCCAGGAGCAGTACTTC.

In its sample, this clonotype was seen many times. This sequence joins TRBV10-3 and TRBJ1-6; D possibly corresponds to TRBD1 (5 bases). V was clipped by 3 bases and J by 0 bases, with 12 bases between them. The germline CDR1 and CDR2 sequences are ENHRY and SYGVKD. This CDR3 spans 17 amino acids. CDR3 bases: TGTGCCATCAGTGACATGCAGGGAAGCTCCTATAATTCACCCCTCCACTTT. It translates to CAISDMQGSSYNSPLHF.

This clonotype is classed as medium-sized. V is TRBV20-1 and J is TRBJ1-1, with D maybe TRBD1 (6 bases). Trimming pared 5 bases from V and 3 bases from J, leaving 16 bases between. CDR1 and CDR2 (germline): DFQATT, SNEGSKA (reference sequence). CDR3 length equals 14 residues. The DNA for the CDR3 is TGCAGTGCTTCCCCGGGGGGCGGGCACACTGAAGCTTTCTTT. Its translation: CSASPGGGHTEAFF.